The 27 T cell receptor beta chains below come from one sample, sequenced in a study of graft-versus-host responses after intestinal transplantation (dated by TCRdb to about 2021). Library generation was performed with the immunoSEQ multiplex PCR assay. Imported from immuneACCESS, the table was reduced by TCRdb to in-frame sequences with V and J called. These copies leave out some clones; in studies compared against another copy, an unresolved V gene accounts for under half, and the cause of the remainder is not known. This sample gives roughly 93,000 clones in total; around 90% of them show up just once. About 0.4% of the sample is taken by the ten largest. What these receptors recognize is not known. Sample time point, as interpreted from the label and publication: cells obtained before transplantation from donor or recipient. This specimen was unstimulated CD8+ T cells sorted from spleen or lymph node cells, taken before transplant. Receptors originate from a human donor who was the organ donor for an intestinal transplant.

The chain is built from TRBV18 and TRBJ2-5; TRBD1 aligns across 7 bases. Per the germline V gene, CDR1 is KGHSH and CDR2 is LQKENI. V was pared by 0 bases and J by 2 bases, with 3 bases of the junction left unmatched. This CDR3 region has 15 residues. CDR3 in DNA: TGTGCCAGCTCACCACCAGGGACAGAGCAAGAGACCCAGTACTTC. This translates into CASSPPGTEQETQYF.

V usage is TRBV27 and J usage is TRBJ1-1, with D possibly matching TRBD1 (5 bases). V dropped 6 bases and J dropped 5 bases, with 16 bases sitting between them. The CDR3 length is 14 residues. Germline lookup yields CDR1 MNHEY and CDR2 SMNVEV (reference sequence). The CDR3: CASRPLTGLTEAFF. DNA for the CDR3: TGTGCCAGCAGACCCCTTACAGGTTTGACTGAAGCTTTCTTT.

The rearrangement joins TRBV7-2 to TRBJ2-7; D is uncertain. Trimming cost V 5 bases and J 4 bases, with 18 bases left between them. CDR3 size: 15 residues. The V gene's germline CDR1 is SGHTA and CDR2 FQGNSA. As DNA, the CDR3 is TGTGCCAGCAGCCGAGACTGGATGCAGAGATACGAGCAGTACTTC. Protein sequence: CASSRDWMQRYEQYF. The whole variable domain, remainder taken from reference TRBV7-2 and TRBJ2-7, is GAGVSQSPSNKVTEKGKDVELRCDPISGHTALYWYRQSLGQGLEFLIYFQGNSAPDKSGLPSDRFSAERTGGSVSTLTIQRTQQEDSAVYLCASSRDWMQRYEQYFGPGTRLTVT.

The CDR3 protein is CASSSYRGSGNTIYF. The CDR3 nucleotides are TGTGCCAGCAGCTCATACAGGGGGTCCGGAAACACCATATATTTT. The chain links TRBV7-9 to TRBJ1-3; 8 nucleotides align to TRBD1. The CDR3 is 15 amino acids. Per the germline V gene, CDR1 is SEHNR and CDR2 is FQNEAQ (reference sequence). The trim removed 4 bases at V and 4 bases at J, leaving 6 bases unmatched.

The chain links TRBV27 to TRBJ1-2; D gene uncertain. Trimming cost V 4 bases and J 4 bases, with 13 bases left between them. This CDR3 spans 14 amino acids. Germline V gene lookup returns CDR1 MNHEY and CDR2 SMNVEV (reference sequence). CDR3 sequence reads: CASSSDGDFYGYTF. For the CDR3, the DNA is TGTGCCAGCAGTTCCGACGGGGATTTCTATGGCTACACCTTC.

This rearrangement joins TRBV18 to TRBJ1-2, with 10 bases aligning to TRBD1. Germline V gene sequence: CDR1 KGHSH, CDR2 LQKENI. The trim removed 3 bases at V and 6 bases at J, leaving 7 bases unmatched. This CDR3 is 15 amino acids long. This CDR3 is CASSPRRDRGDGYTF. Written as DNA, the CDR3 is TGTGCCAGCTCACCTCGTCGGGACAGGGGAGATGGCTACACCTTC.

The V gene is TRBV6-5, the J gene TRBJ1-5; D is uncertain. Germline V lookup: CDR1 MNHEY, CDR2 SVGAGI. Trimming took 0 bases from V and 6 from J, leaving 12 bases between them. The CDR3 consists of 15 residues. The CDR3, as DNA: TGTGCCAGCAGTTACTCTTCCGGTGATGGTCAGCCCCAGCATTTT. Translated: CASSYSSGDGQPQHF.

The table lists this clone with a count of one. The J gene is TRBJ1-2, the V gene TRBV19; possible D gene TRBD1, 5 bases. The CDR3 extends over 15 amino acids. Trimming took 7 bases from V and 3 from J, leaving 18 bases between them. Germline CDR1 and CDR2: LNHDA and SQIVND (reference sequence). The DNA of the CDR3 is TGTGCCAGTACCTCGGGGCCTACGGGGGACTATGGCTACACCTTC. Protein product: CASTSGPTGDYGYTF.

This chain links TRBV7-2 with TRBJ1-6; D not resolved. The V and J ends lost 2 bases and 4 bases respectively, with 15 bases between them. The germline V gene encodes CDR1 SGHTA and CDR2 FQGNSA. CDR3 size: 17 residues. The CDR3 protein is CASSLRSGSGYNSPLHF. The CDR3, as DNA: TGTGCCAGCAGCTTAAGGTCGGGATCGGGTTATAATTCACCCCTCCACTTT. Together with reference TRBV7-2 and TRBJ1-6, the CDR3 gives the full variable domain: GAGVSQSPSNKVTEKGKDVELRCDPISGHTALYWYRQSLGQGLEFLIYFQGNSAPDKSGLPSDRFSAERTGGSVSTLTIQRTQQEDSAVYLCASSLRSGSGYNSPLHFGNGTRLTVT.

The chain employs TRBV27 and TRBJ2-7, with D tentatively TRBD1 (5 bases). The CDR3 has 17 amino acids. Germline CDR1 MNHEY, CDR2 SMNVEV (reference sequence). V was shortened by 2 bases and J by 2 bases, with 19 bases between the two germline ends. The CDR3 nucleotides read TGTGCCAGCAGTTTAGGGTCTTTCATCGCAGGGACCTACGAGCAGTACTTC. Amino acid sequence: CASSLGSFIAGTYEQYF.

This clone appeared a single time. The V and J genes are TRBV4-1 and TRBJ2-5, with no clear D. Germline V CDR1 and CDR2: MGHRA, YSYEKL. Trimming removed 0 bases at V and 1 base at J, with 18 bases between. This CDR3 has 18 residues. Here the CDR3 reads CASSQEDSTTTLQETQYF. CDR3 sequence (DNA): TGCGCCAGCAGCCAAGAAGATAGCACGACCACCCTCCAAGAGACCCAGTACTTC.

V gene TRBV2 combines with J gene TRBJ1-5; the D gene is possibly TRBD1 (5 bases). The CDR3 is 17 residues long. Germline V CDR1 and CDR2: SNHLY, FYNNEI. Deletions cut 4 bases from V and 3 bases from J, with 19 bases between. CDR3 sequence: CASSAFLSGPSNQPQHF. For the CDR3, the DNA is TGTGCCAGCAGTGCATTTCTGTCAGGGCCCTCCAATCAGCCCCAGCATTTT. The full variable domain, in which reference TRBV2 and TRBJ1-5 provide the parts outside the CDR3, is EPEVTQTPSHQVTQMGQEVILRCVPISNHLYFYWYRQILGQKVEFLVSFYNNEISEKSEIFDDQFSVERPDGSNFTLKIRSTKLEDSAMYFCASSAFLSGPSNQPQHFGDGTRLSIL.

The V and J genes are TRBV19 and TRBJ2-1; the match to TRBD1 covers 12 bases. The V gene's germline CDR1 is LNHDA and CDR2 SQIVND (reference sequence). V dropped 6 bases and J dropped 8; count of bases not matched to a gene: 5. The length of the CDR3 is 14 residues. DNA of the CDR3: TGTGCCAGTAGCTGGGGGACAGGGGGCGATGAGCAGTTCTTC. Translation: CASSWGTGGDEQFF.

The chain carries TRBV19 and TRBJ2-7; 10 nucleotides align to TRBD2. The CDR3 runs to 14 residues. Per germline, CDR1 LNHDA and CDR2 SQIVND (reference sequence). After removal of 3 bases from V and 3 bases from J, the junction contained 2 bases not matched to a gene. CDR3 sequence reads: CASSMASGSYEQYF. The CDR3 DNA reads TGTGCCAGTAGTATGGCTAGCGGGAGCTACGAGCAGTACTTC.

This chain joins TRBV25-1 and TRBJ2-2; D not resolved. The germline gives CDR1 MGHDK, CDR2 SYGVNS. This CDR3 comprises 14 residues. V was cut by 5 bases and J by 3 bases, with 10 bases left in between. The CDR3 DNA is TGTGCCAGCAGTCGTACGGTGGACACCGGGGAGCTGTTTTTT. It encodes CASSRTVDTGELFF.

This sequence joins TRBV5-6 and TRBJ1-6, with D tentatively TRBD1 (6 bases). Deletions cut 0 bases from V and 8 bases from J, with 12 bases between. Germline CDR1 reads SGHDT; CDR2 reads YYEEEE. CDR3 length: 15 amino acids. This CDR3 is CASSLARGTDSPLHF. DNA of the CDR3: TGTGCCAGCAGCTTGGCCAGGGGAACGGATTCACCCCTCCACTTT.

The V call is TRBV19, the J call TRBJ2-4, with D hard to call. V lost 3 bases to trimming and J lost 1 base, with 19 bases between them. CDR3 size: 18 residues. The germline CDR1 and CDR2 sequences are LNHDA and SQIVND (reference sequence). CDR3 coding DNA: TGTGCCAGTAGTATGTATAAACGCTTAGACGGGGCCAAAAACATTCAGTACTTC. Protein product: CASSMYKRLDGAKNIQYF. The variable domain in full, with the rest retrieved from reference TRBV19 and TRBJ2-4, is DGGITQSPKYLFRKEGQNVTLSCEQNLNHDAMYWYRQDPGQGLRLIYYSQIVNDFQKGDIAEGYSVSREKKESFPLTVTSAQKNPTAFYLCASSMYKRLDGAKNIQYFGAGTRLSVL.

The chain couples TRBV4-3 to TRBJ2-7; TRBD1 agrees at 7 bases. This CDR3 is 15 amino acids long. Germline loops: CDR1 LGHNA, CDR2 YSLEER. V dropped 2 bases and J dropped 0; count of bases not matched to a gene: 4. The CDR3 protein is CASSQYRGSSYEQYF. CDR3 DNA: TGCGCCAGCAGCCAATACAGGGGTAGCTCCTACGAGCAGTACTTC.

The rearrangement uses TRBV27 and TRBJ1-1; D may be TRBD1 (5 bases). From germline, CDR1 is MNHEY and CDR2 SMNVEV (reference sequence). The CDR3 loop spans 12 amino acids. Trimming left V 4 bases short and J 4 bases short, with 7 bases between. The CDR3 DNA is TGTGCCAGCAGTTCAGGGCGCACTGAAGCTTTCTTT. Translated: CASSSGRTEAFF.

The chain has TRBV6-5 and TRBJ1-1, with D possibly matching TRBD1 (5 bases). The length of the CDR3 is 15 residues. The germline V gene encodes CDR1 MNHEY and CDR2 SVGAGI. V lost 5 bases and J 4 bases, leaving 17 bases between the germline ends. The CDR3 region is CASSPRGGRATEAFF. CDR3 in DNA: TGTGCCAGCAGTCCCCGGGGGGGTAGGGCCACTGAAGCTTTCTTT.

The rearrangement links TRBV7-9 to TRBJ2-2; perhaps TRBD1 as D (6 bases). V lost 4 bases and J 2 bases, leaving 8 bases between the germline ends. Germline CDR1 and CDR2: SEHNR and FQNEAQ (reference sequence). This CDR3 is built from 14 residues. The CDR3 protein is CASSWDINTGELFF. As DNA, the CDR3 is TGTGCCAGCAGCTGGGACATCAACACCGGGGAGCTGTTTTTT. The full variable domain, in which reference TRBV7-9 and TRBJ2-2 provide the parts outside the CDR3, is DTGVSQNPRHKITKRGQNVTFRCDPISEHNRLYWYRQTLGQGPEFLTYFQNEAQLEKSRLLSDRFSAERPKGSFSTLEIQRTEQGDSAMYLCASSWDINTGELFFGEGSRLTVL.

This chain connects TRBV4-1 to TRBJ2-2; 7 bases are shared with TRBD1. Trimming removed 5 bases from V and 0 bases from J; junction bases left unmatched: 3. CDR3 length equals 15 residues. Per germline, CDR1 MGHRA and CDR2 YSYEKL. The CDR3 nucleotides read TGCGCCAGCAGCTCCGGGACAGCGAACACCGGGGAGCTGTTTTTT. Translated, it gives CASSSGTANTGELFF.

The chain recombines TRBV7-9 with TRBJ2-2; no reliable D call. The germline CDR1 and CDR2 sequences are SEHNR and FQNEAQ (reference sequence). V was trimmed by 6 bases and J by 2 bases, leaving 10 bases between them. The CDR3 has 14 residues. The CDR3 nucleotides are TGTGCCAGCAGGGCGACTTATAACACCGGGGAGCTGTTTTTT. Its translation: CASRATYNTGELFF.

J is TRBJ2-7 and V is TRBV28; D might be TRBD1 (5 bases). V dropped 7 bases and J dropped 5 bases, with 24 bases sitting between them. CDR1 is MDHEN and CDR2 is SYDVKM in the germline V gene. The CDR3 consists of 16 residues. Written as DNA, the CDR3 is TGTGCCAGCACCCCCTCGACAGACCAAAGGATCGACGAGCAGTACTTC. Protein sequence: CASTPSTDQRIDEQYF.

The chain combines TRBV29-1 with TRBJ2-3; D not certain. Trimming shortened V by 5 bases and J by 4 bases, and 7 bases separated the two germline ends. The CDR3 extends over 11 amino acids. The V gene's germline CDR1 is SQVTM and CDR2 ANQGSEA. CDR3 amino acids: CSVLESDTQYF. The CDR3 bases are TGCAGCGTTCTAGAGTCAGATACGCAGTATTTT.

The rearrangement uses TRBV7-9 and TRBJ2-2; 9 bases align to TRBD1. V shed 5 bases, J shed 7 bases, and the junction held 8 bases outside the gene matches. Germline CDR1 and CDR2: SEHNR and FQNEAQ (reference sequence). The CDR3 sequence is 15 residues long. CDR3 nucleotides: TGTGCCAGCAGCCTACGGACAGGGGATGTCGGGGAGCTGTTTTTT. Translated, it gives CASSLRTGDVGELFF.

This chain connects TRBV7-9 to TRBJ2-4; 7 positions match TRBD1. The CDR3 is 17 amino acids. Germline V CDR1 and CDR2: SEHNR, FQNEAQ (reference sequence). J was trimmed by 6 bases and V by 5 bases; bases with no gene match: 16. The CDR3 nucleotides are TGTGCCAGCAGCCTCCCTTTCGACAGGGCCGAGGGAAACATTCAGTACTTC. This encodes CASSLPFDRAEGNIQYF.